The 30 T cell receptor beta chains given below trace back to one sample, sequenced in a study of control samples from healthy donors and cancer patients. TCRdb's table, derived via immunoSEQ multiplex PCR, lists solely in-frame clones and lacks some. Of fewer than 200,000 clones in the sample, 80% to 95% are singletons; the top ten hold over 4%. Sequenced sample: blood. These receptors all come from an older woman in good health.

The V and J genes are TRBV2 and TRBJ1-1, with D tentatively TRBD1 (6 bases). Trimming cost V 9 bases and J 5 bases, with 16 bases left between them. Germline CDR1 SNHLY, CDR2 FYNNEI. The CDR3 is made up of 13 amino acids. The CDR3 bases are TGTGCCAGAGGGGGTAGGGGATTAACTGAAGCTTTCTTT. Protein product: CARGGRGLTEAFF.

The J gene is TRBJ2-3, the V gene TRBV6-6; D is undetermined. The germline gives CDR1 MNHNY, CDR2 SVGAGI (reference sequence). This CDR3 has 15 amino acids. Trimming stripped 6 bases from V and 3 bases from J, with 16 bases between. CDR3: CASSKEGRRTDTQYF. The CDR3 nucleotides are TGTGCCAGCAGCAAAGAAGGGCGACGAACAGATACGCAGTATTTT.

The chain couples TRBV27 to TRBJ2-7; 10 bases align to TRBD1. The CDR3 length is 19 residues. Germline V lookup: CDR1 MNHEY, CDR2 SMNVEV (reference sequence). Unmatched junction bases numbered 16, after V lost 5 bases and J lost 0 bases. Here the CDR3 DNA reads TGTGCCAGCAGTCTCCGGGACAGGGGAACGTCCGGGGGCTCCTACGAGCAGTACTTC. It is translated as CASSLRDRGTSGGSYEQYF.

The V call is TRBV27, the J call TRBJ1-1, with a tentative D call TRBD1 (5 bases). V was cut by 7 bases and J by 7 bases, with 19 bases left in between. Germline V gene sequence: CDR1 MNHEY, CDR2 SMNVEV (reference sequence). There are 14 residues in the CDR3. CDR3 sequence reads: CASIRLGRISEAFF. CDR3 DNA: TGTGCCAGCATACGCCTGGGGCGAATTAGTGAAGCTTTCTTT.

V is TRBV4-3 and J is TRBJ2-2; D is uncertain. V was shortened by 6 bases and J by 0 bases, with 11 bases between the two germline ends. Germline CDR1 LGHNA, CDR2 YSLEER. This CDR3 has 15 amino acids. CDR3: CASRQSETNTGELFF. The CDR3 DNA reads as TGCGCCAGCAGACAGTCAGAGACGAACACCGGGGAGCTGTTTTTT.

The J gene is TRBJ2-7, the V gene TRBV6-2 or TRBV6-3, with TRBD1 identical over 10 bases. V dropped 2 bases and J dropped 5; count of bases not matched to a gene: 6. Looked up from germline, CDR1 is MNHEY and CDR2 is SVGEGT. The CDR3 consists of 15 residues. The CDR3 is CASSYSRDRGHEQYF. CDR3 sequence (DNA): TGTGCCAGCAGTTACAGCCGGGACAGGGGTCACGAGCAGTACTTC.

This chain joins TRBV7-2 and TRBJ1-2; D may be TRBD1 (5 bases). Looked up from germline, CDR1 is SGHTA and CDR2 is FQGNSA. V was pared by 5 bases and J by 12 bases, with 10 bases between. The CDR3 runs 10 residues. CDR3 loop: CASSLTDNTF. CDR3 DNA sequence: TGTGCCAGCAGCCTGACAGATAACACCTTC.

The chain employs TRBV7-2 and TRBJ1-5; D not resolved. This CDR3 has 16 residues. Germline CDR1 and CDR2: SGHTA and FQGNSA. The V gene lost 1 base and the J gene lost 7 bases, with 17 bases spanning the gap. The CDR3 sequence is CASSLEGHGQRQPQHF. The DNA of the CDR3 is TGTGCCAGCAGCTTAGAAGGTCATGGGCAACGGCAGCCCCAGCATTTT.

The V gene is TRBV10-3, the J gene TRBJ1-2; D uncertain. Germline CDR1 ENHRY, CDR2 SYGVKD. Deletions cut 3 bases from V and 1 base from J, with 6 bases between. CDR3 size: 13 residues. CDR3 sequence (DNA): TGTGCCATCAGTGACGTACTTAACTATGGCTACACCTTC. Protein sequence: CAISDVLNYGYTF.

The rearrangement links TRBV5-4 to TRBJ1-3, with D perhaps matching TRBD1 (5 bases). Deletions cut 4 bases from V and 5 bases from J, with 13 bases between. This CDR3 has 14 amino acids. The germline CDR1 and CDR2 sequences are SGHNT and YYREEE (reference sequence). CDR3 DNA sequence: TGTGCCAGCAGCGATTGGGACCGGCGAAACACCATATATTTT. Amino acids: CASSDWDRRNTIYF.

V is TRBV7-6 and J is TRBJ1-4, with D possibly matching TRBD1 (6 bases). Looked up from germline, CDR1 is SGHVS and CDR2 is FNYEAQ. V was shortened by 4 bases and J by 7 bases, with 19 bases between the two germline ends. This CDR3 is 16 amino acids long. The CDR3 here is CASSSNAQGGGEKLFF. CDR3 nucleotides: TGTGCCAGCAGCTCCAACGCACAGGGAGGAGGTGAAAAACTGTTTTTT. The variable domain in full, with the rest retrieved from reference TRBV7-6 and TRBJ1-4, is GAGVSQSPRYKVTKRGQDVALRCDPISGHVSLYWYRQALGQGPEFLTYFNYEAQQDKSGLPNDRFSAERPEGSISTLTIQRTEQRDSAMYRCASSSNAQGGGEKLFFGSGTQLSVL.

The chain combines TRBV6-2 or TRBV6-3 with TRBJ1-3; D gene ambiguous. Germline CDR1 is MNHEY and CDR2 is SVGEGT. There are 12 residues in the CDR3. With 2 bases removed from V and 11 bases from J, the gap between germline ends came to 10 bases. The CDR3 region has the DNA TGTGCCAGCAGTTACGCTACGTCCTCCATATATTTT. Residues: CASSYATSSIYF.

The chain recombines TRBV25-1 with TRBJ1-5, with D tentatively TRBD1 (6 bases). Germline CDR1 is MGHDK and CDR2 is SYGVNS. The CDR3 has 14 amino acids. Between the trimmed V and J ends, which lost 5 bases and 1 base, there was a span of 9 bases. CDR3 residues: CASSITGSNQPQHF. The CDR3 DNA sequence: TGTGCCAGCAGTATAACAGGGAGCAATCAGCCCCAGCATTTT.

This chain joins TRBV21-1 and TRBJ1-1; TRBD1 reflects the table's D call only, with no check against the DNA. TRBV21-1 is tagged as a pseudogene. This CDR3 spans 12 amino acids. CDR3 sequence: CASRLPGQLAFF. CDR3 in DNA: TGTGCCAGCAGATTGCCGGGACAGTTGGCTTTCTTT.

The chain couples TRBV7-2 to TRBJ1-1, with D hard to call. In germline, CDR1 is SGHTA, CDR2 FQGNSA. V lost 3 bases to trimming and J lost 2 bases, with 16 bases between them. The CDR3 contains 16 residues. CDR3 sequence: CASSFRRTIDNTEAFF. The CDR3 region has the DNA TGTGCCAGCAGCTTCCGACGGACCATCGATAACACTGAAGCTTTCTTT.

This chain links TRBV11-2 with TRBJ1-2, with 7 bases fitting TRBD1. Germline CDR1 SGHAT, CDR2 FQNNGV. Unmatched junction bases numbered 11, after V lost 5 bases and J lost 8 bases. This CDR3 comprises 14 residues. CDR3 nucleotides: TGTGCCAGCAGCGCCGAGGACAGGTTTAAAGGCTACACCTTC. Protein sequence: CASSAEDRFKGYTF.

The V call is TRBV3-1 (or the pseudogene TRBV3-2), the J call TRBJ1-1, with a weak D call TRBD1 (6 bases). Germline lookup yields CDR1 LGHDT and CDR2 YNNKEL (reference sequence). Trimming removed 1 base from V and 7 bases from J, with 28 bases in between. The CDR3 runs to 19 residues. CDR3 bases: TGTGCCAGCAGCCAAGTTTTTCAGCCGTGGATCATGGAACAGGGTGAAGCTTTCTTT. This codes for CASSQVFQPWIMEQGEAFF.

V is TRBV9 and J is TRBJ2-1, with TRBD2 identical over 11 bases. The CDR3 totals 17 residues. V lost 4 bases, J lost 9 bases, and 15 bases stayed unmatched. Germline V gives CDR1 SGDLS, CDR2 YYNGEE. Here the CDR3 DNA reads TGTGCCAGCAGCCCCCCACAGGTTAGCGGGGGGGCGGGTGAGCAGTTCTTC. Its protein product is CASSPPQVSGGAGEQFF.

The chain combines TRBV7-9 with TRBJ1-2, with TRBD1 matching 7 bases. The CDR3 covers 14 residues. Germline CDR1 reads SEHNR; CDR2 reads FQNEAQ (reference sequence). The ends lost 5 bases at V and 4 bases at J; junction bases unmatched: 7. Here the CDR3 reads CASSPGGTFYGYTF. Here the CDR3 DNA reads TGTGCCAGCAGCCCAGGGGGGACATTCTATGGCTACACCTTC.

This rearrangement joins TRBV4-3 to TRBJ1-2; D is ambiguous. Trimming cost V 0 bases and J 4 bases, with 12 bases left between them. The CDR3 is 15 residues long. Per the germline V gene, CDR1 is LGHNA and CDR2 is YSLEER. The CDR3 nucleotides are TGCGCCAGCAGCCAAGAAGGAAACTTGATCTATGGCTACACCTTC. Amino acid sequence: CASSQEGNLIYGYTF.

This clone was seen just once. J is TRBJ1-1 and V is TRBV5-6, with 7 positions matching TRBD1. Germline CDR1 is SGHDT and CDR2 is YYEEEE. CDR3 size: 16 residues. Unmatched junction bases numbered 12, after V lost 4 bases and J lost 3 bases. CDR3 sequence: CASSPPQGTIYTEAFF. The DNA of the CDR3 is TGTGCCAGCAGCCCCCCACAGGGGACGATATACACTGAAGCTTTCTTT.

The chain is built from TRBV2 and TRBJ2-2, with D perhaps TRBD2 (5 bases). Germline V lookup: CDR1 SNHLY, CDR2 FYNNEI. V lost 8 bases and J 2 bases, leaving 12 bases between the germline ends. The CDR3 runs to 14 residues. The CDR3 sequence is CASRWTGNTGELFF. DNA for the CDR3: TGTGCCAGCCGATGGACGGGAAACACCGGGGAGCTGTTTTTT.

DNA of the CDR3: TGTGCCAGTAGTGGGGGCCGGGACAGGGGGCTTTCTGTTGAAAAACTGTTTTTT. Translated, it gives CASSGGRDRGLSVEKLFF. This chain connects TRBV19 to TRBJ1-4, with 12 bases matching TRBD1. J gave up 7 bases and V 5 bases, and 14 bases lay outside the gene matches. Germline V gene data show CDR1 as LNHDA and CDR2 as SQIVND (reference sequence). The CDR3 contains 18 residues. The whole variable domain, remainder taken from reference TRBV19 and TRBJ1-4, is DGGITQSPKYLFRKEGQNVTLSCEQNLNHDAMYWYRQDPGQGLRLIYYSQIVNDFQKGDIAEGYSVSREKKESFPLTVTSAQKNPTAFYLCASSGGRDRGLSVEKLFFGSGTQLSVL.

The chain has TRBV18 and TRBJ1-5; tentatively, D is TRBD1 (6 bases). The CDR3 spans 18 residues. The V end was cut by 0 bases, the J end by 0 bases, with 15 bases between. In germline, CDR1 is KGHSH, CDR2 LQKENI. The CDR3 DNA is TGTGCCAGCTCACCACCAGGGGGGGGCGGCTATAGCAATCAGCCCCAGCATTTT. This codes for CASSPPGGGGYSNQPQHF.

The chain has TRBV29-1 and TRBJ1-1, with D unresolved. The CDR3 extends over 14 amino acids. CDR1 and CDR2 (germline): SQVTM, ANQGSEA. Trimming shortened V by 4 bases and J by 1 base, and 13 bases separated the two germline ends. The CDR3 is CSVAPRLRNTEAFF. In nucleotides, the CDR3 is TGCAGCGTTGCTCCGCGGTTACGGAACACTGAAGCTTTCTTT.

The genes are TRBV30 and TRBJ2-7; no definite D call. Germline CDR1 reads GTSNPN; CDR2 reads SVGIG (reference sequence). This CDR3 is built from 12 residues. V lost 4 bases and J 7 bases, leaving 14 bases between the germline ends. The CDR3 coding sequence is TGTGCCTGGAAACCTAACCCAGCTGAGCAGTACTTC. Amino acids: CAWKPNPAEQYF.

In its sample, this clone was seen once. J is TRBJ1-1 and V is TRBV7-2, with D unresolved. The CDR3 spans 15 residues. Germline CDR1 and CDR2: SGHTA and FQGNSA. V was shortened by 0 bases and J by 5 bases, with 13 bases between the two germline ends. DNA for the CDR3: TGTGCCAGCAGCTTAGCCATTTTGCGAAATACTGAAGCTTTCTTT. Its translation is CASSLAILRNTEAFF.

The V gene is TRBV3-1 (or the pseudogene TRBV3-2), the J gene TRBJ1-5, with D hard to call. The CDR3 runs 14 residues. Trimming pared 2 bases from V and 3 bases from J, leaving 8 bases between. Germline V gene lookup returns CDR1 LGHDT and CDR2 YNNKEL (reference sequence). The CDR3, as DNA: TGTGCCAGCAGCCAAAGGAGAGACAATCAGCCCCAGCATTTT. Translated, it gives CASSQRRDNQPQHF.

The rearrangement joins TRBV6-5 to TRBJ1-1; perhaps TRBD1 as D (6 bases). This CDR3 contains 15 residues. Germline assignment: CDR1 MNHEY and CDR2 SVGAGI. Deletions cut 2 bases from V and 1 base from J, with 11 bases between. CDR3 residues: CASSYRGGGNTEAFF. DNA of the CDR3: TGTGCCAGCAGTTACCGGGGAGGGGGGAACACTGAAGCTTTCTTT.

This rearrangement joins TRBV5-1 to TRBJ1-1; D is possibly TRBD1 (6 bases). V lost 4 bases and J 1 base, leaving 8 bases between the germline ends. Germline assignment: CDR1 SGHRS and CDR2 YFSETQ. This CDR3 spans 13 amino acids. CDR3 region: CASSRGQNTEAFF. CDR3 sequence (DNA): TGCGCCAGCAGCAGGGGACAGAACACTGAAGCTTTCTTT.